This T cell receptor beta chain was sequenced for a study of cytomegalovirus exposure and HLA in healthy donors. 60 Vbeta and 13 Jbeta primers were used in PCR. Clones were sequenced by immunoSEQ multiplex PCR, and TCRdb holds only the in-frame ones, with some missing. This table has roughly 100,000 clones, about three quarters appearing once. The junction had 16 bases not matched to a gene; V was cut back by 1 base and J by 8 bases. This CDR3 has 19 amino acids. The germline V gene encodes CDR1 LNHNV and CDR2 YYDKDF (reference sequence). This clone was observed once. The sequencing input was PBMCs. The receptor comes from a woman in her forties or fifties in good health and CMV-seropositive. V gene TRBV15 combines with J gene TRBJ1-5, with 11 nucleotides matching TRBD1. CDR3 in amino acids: CATSRVKSGDRGYGEPQHF. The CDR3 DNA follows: TGTGCCACCAGCAGAGTTAAATCGGGGGACAGGGGGTATGGTGAGCCCCAGCATTTT.